The subject of this entry is one T cell receptor beta chain. No antigen is known for it. For each subset, genomic DNA was distributed in equal portions over several immunoSEQ plates. Assay: immunoSEQ multiplex PCR; the TCRdb copy retains only in-frame clones and omits some. The sample includes about 460,000 clones, 60% to 80% of them seen just once. Among the donors, all were Caucasian adults who lived in Nashville, Tennessee. This record belongs to a study of shared clonotypes between healthy human individuals. Study-level points and caveats: Investigators collected only blood, and repertoires in tissues likely differ. Depth of sequencing was expected to influence donor clonotype sharing.

Trimming cost V 1 base and J 0 bases, with 7 bases left between them. In germline, CDR1 is MNHNS, CDR2 SASEGT. This CDR3 region has 15 residues. The gene calls are TRBV6-1 and TRBJ2-1, with D unclear. The source material was PBMCs. This receptor was taken from a woman between 40 and 55 years old in good health. Some clones in this sample may be carry-over from other donors' samples. The CDR3 bases are TGTGCCAGCAGTGAAGTGGACGACTCCTACAATGAGCAGTTCTTC. It specifies CASSEVDDSYNEQFF.